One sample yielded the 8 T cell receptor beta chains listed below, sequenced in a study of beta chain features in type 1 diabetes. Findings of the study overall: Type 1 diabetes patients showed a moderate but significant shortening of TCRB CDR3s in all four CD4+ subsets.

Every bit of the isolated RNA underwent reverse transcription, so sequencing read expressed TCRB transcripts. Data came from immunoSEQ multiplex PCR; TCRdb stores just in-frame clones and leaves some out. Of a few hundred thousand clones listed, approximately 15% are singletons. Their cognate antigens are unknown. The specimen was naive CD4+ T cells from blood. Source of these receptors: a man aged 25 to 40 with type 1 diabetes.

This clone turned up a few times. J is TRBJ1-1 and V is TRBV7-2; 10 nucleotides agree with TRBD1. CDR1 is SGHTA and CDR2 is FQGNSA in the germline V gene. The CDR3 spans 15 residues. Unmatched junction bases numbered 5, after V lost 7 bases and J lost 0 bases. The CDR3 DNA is TGTGCCAGCACCCGGGACAGGGGACTGAACACTGAAGCTTTCTTT. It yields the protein CASTRDRGLNTEAFF. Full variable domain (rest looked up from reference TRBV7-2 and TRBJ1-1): GAGVSQSPSNKVTEKGKDVELRCDPISGHTALYWYRQSLGQGLEFLIYFQGNSAPDKSGLPSDRFSAERTGGSVSTLTIQRTQQEDSAVYLCASTRDRGLNTEAFFGQGTRLTVV.

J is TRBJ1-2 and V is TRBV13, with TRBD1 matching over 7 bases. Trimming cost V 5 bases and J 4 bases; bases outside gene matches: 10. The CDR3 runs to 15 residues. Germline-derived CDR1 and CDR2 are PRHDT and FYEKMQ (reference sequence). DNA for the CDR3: TGTGCCAGCAGCGGTCGACAGGGAGGTCCCTATGGCTACACCTTC. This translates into CASSGRQGGPYGYTF. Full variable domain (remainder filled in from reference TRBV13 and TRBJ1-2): AAGVIQSPRHLIKEKRETATLKCYPIPRHDTVYWYQQGPGQDPQFLISFYEKMQSDKGSIPDRFSAQQFSDYHSELNMSSLELGDSALYFCASSGRQGGPYGYTFGSGTRLTVV.

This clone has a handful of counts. This chain's CDR3 is CASSIRRDRAYEQYF. CDR3 DNA sequence: TGTGCCAGTAGTATTCGCCGGGACAGGGCCTACGAGCAGTACTTC. The gene calls are TRBV19 and TRBJ2-7; TRBD1 matches at 9 bases. Germline V gene lookup returns CDR1 LNHDA and CDR2 SQIVND (reference sequence). The CDR3 is 15 amino acids. J lost 2 bases, V lost 3 bases, and 5 bases had no gene match.

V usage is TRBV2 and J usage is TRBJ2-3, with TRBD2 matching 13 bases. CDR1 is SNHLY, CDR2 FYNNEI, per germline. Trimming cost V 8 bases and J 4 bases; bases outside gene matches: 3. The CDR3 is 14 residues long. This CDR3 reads CASGLAGVADTQYF. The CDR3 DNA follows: TGTGCCAGCGGACTAGCGGGAGTGGCAGATACGCAGTATTTT.

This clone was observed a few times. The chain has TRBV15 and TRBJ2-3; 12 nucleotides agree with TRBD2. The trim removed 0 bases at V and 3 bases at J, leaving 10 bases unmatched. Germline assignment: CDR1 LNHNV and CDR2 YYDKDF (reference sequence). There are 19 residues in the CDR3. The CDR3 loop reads CATSREEAGLAGWTDTQYF. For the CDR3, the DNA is TGTGCCACCAGCAGAGAAGAAGCCGGACTAGCGGGATGGACAGATACGCAGTATTTT.

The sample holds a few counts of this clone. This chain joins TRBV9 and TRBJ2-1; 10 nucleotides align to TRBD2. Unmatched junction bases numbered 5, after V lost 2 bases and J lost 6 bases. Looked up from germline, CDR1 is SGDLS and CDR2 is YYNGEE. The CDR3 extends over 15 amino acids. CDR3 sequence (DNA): TGTGCCAGCAGCGTTTCTAGCGGGAGTGCCAATGAGCAGTTCTTC. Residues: CASSVSSGSANEQFF.

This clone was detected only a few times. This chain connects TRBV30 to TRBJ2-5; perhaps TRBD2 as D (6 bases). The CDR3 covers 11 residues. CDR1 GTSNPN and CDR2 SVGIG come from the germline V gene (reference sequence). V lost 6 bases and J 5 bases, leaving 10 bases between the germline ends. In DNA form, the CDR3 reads TGTGCCTGTTCTCGGGGGGAGACCCAGTACTTC. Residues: CACSRGETQYF.

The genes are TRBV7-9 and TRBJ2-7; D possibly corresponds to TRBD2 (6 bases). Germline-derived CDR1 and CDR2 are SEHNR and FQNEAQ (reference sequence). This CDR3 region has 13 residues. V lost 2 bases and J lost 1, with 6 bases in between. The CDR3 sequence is CASSLSGSYEQYF. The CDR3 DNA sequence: TGTGCCAGCAGCTTAAGCGGGTCCTACGAGCAGTACTTC.